This T cell receptor beta chain was sequenced during a study of blood T cell repertoires in COVID-19 (dated by TCRdb to the early 2020s). Regarding the research as a whole: Samples from collaborators originated in the United States, Italy and Spain and spanned both the acute and convalescent phases of COVID-19. The repertoires were released in a freely available public database meant as a resource for research on the immune response to SARS-CoV-2. The prospective study material was composed of cDNA or gDNA derived from T cells, B-cell-depleted T cells, or PBMCs. The sample metadata nearly always contained a de-identified subject ID, COVID-19 status, age in years and sex. Deeply sampled blood TCRbeta repertoires from subjects exposed to, actively infected with, or recovered from COVID-19 were included in the dataset. The samples were drawn from two sources: the first 160 participants of the ongoing ImmuneRACE study, and about 1,300 subjects contributed by 6 global collaborators. HLA class I and class II types, where available, came from metadata supplied by the sample provider rather than from assay-based typing.

Collaborating institutions collected whole blood in K2EDTA tubes following their own protocols. For TCRbeta analysis, collaborators shipped samples in one of three forms: frozen whole blood, isolated PBMCs, or DNA extracted from either of those sample types. The immunoSEQ Assay, a bias-controlled multiplex PCR, was used to amplify TCRbeta CDR3 regions from genomic DNA. Regarding the original processing steps: The number of nucleated cells in each sample was estimated from the amplification of reference gene primers within the assay. Sequence reads were collapsed and filtered to measure the absolute abundance of every unique TCRbeta CDR3 rearrangement. For each sample, productive Simpson clonality was calculated as the square root of Simpson's diversity index across productive rearrangements. Held by TCRdb, this immuneACCESS table contains in-frame sequences only and omits some clones. Under half of the omission traces to an unresolved V gene where checked; the cause of the rest is unknown. V and J calls and clone size are those listed in that table; D and trimming were worked out from the DNA. In this sample the table shows about 84,000 clones, 90% to 95% of which occur a single time. The ten largest clones represent about 4.5% of the sample.

From cysteine to phenylalanine, the CDR3 is 14 amino acids long. CDR3 DNA only is kept here, 42 bases in frame from base 1. At the junction V is shortened by 5 bases and J by 3 bases, with 14 bases in between. CDR1 and CDR2 are read off the germline V gene as MNHEY and SVGAGI. Remarks on this clone: Its antigen is currently not known. Base qualities are missing; no much larger clone stands one base away.

On the study overall, not on this receptor specifically: Clinical and demographic metadata were provided uncurated, with the amount varying by source and participant.

The chain links TRBV6-5 with TRBJ2-7, and perhaps TRBD1 as D gene, on 5 matching bases. Sample: peripheral blood. The TCR comes from a human donor with active COVID-19. The donor label of this sample is uncertain. The CDR3 here reads CASSPGFWSYEQYF. The DNA sequence is as follows: TGTGCCAGCAGTCCAGGGTTTTGGAGCTACGAGCAGTACTTC.